The next 18 T cell receptor beta chains were all read from a single sample in a study of regulatory T cells in long-lasting Graves disease. Time point indicated: newly diagnosed GD, antithyroid drugs for less than 3 months. Extracted PBMC RNA gave rise to the TCR library. Relying on iRepertoire HTBI primers and Arm-PCR of CDR3 regions, the team built TCR beta libraries. MiXCR, applied by TCRdb to the multiplex PCR reads, yields one record per CDR3 protein. There are 400,000 to 550,000 distinct CDR3 sequences in the sample; about 16% occur only once, and around a quarter lies in the top ten. The same data also contributed to another study, on T cells in Graves' hyperthyroidism and ophthalmopathy.

The specimen was peripheral blood mononuclear cells (PBMCs), collected at new diagnosis, from a patient treated with antithyroid drugs. The source is a young woman with Graves disease.

At least ten counts were recorded for this clonotype. CDR3 loop: CATSRGADEQYF. CDR3 sequence (DNA): TGTGCCACCTCGAGGGGGGCGGACGAGCAGTACTTC. The V gene is TRBV6-1, the J gene TRBJ2-7, with D tentatively TRBD1 or TRBD2 (6 bases each). V was cut by 10 bases and J by 5 bases, with 15 bases left in between. Per the germline V gene, CDR1 is MNHNS and CDR2 is SASEGT. This CDR3 comprises 12 residues.

This clonotype has at least ten counts. This rearrangement joins TRBV27 to TRBJ1-6; D is uncertain. Germline V gene lookup returns CDR1 MNHEY and CDR2 SMNVEV (reference sequence). With 1 base removed from V and 1 base from J, the gap between germline ends came to 5 bases. This CDR3 comprises 15 residues. CDR3 coding DNA: TGTGCCAGCAGTTTATATGGGTCCTATAATTCACCCCTCCACTTT. It codes for CASSLYGSYNSPLHF.

This clonotype was detected many times. The rearrangement uses TRBV6-2 or TRBV6-3 and TRBJ2-7; D possibly corresponds to TRBD2 (5 bases). V lost 6 bases to trimming and J lost 3 bases, with 12 bases between them. The CDR3 totals 13 residues. Germline V gene sequence: CDR1 MNHEY, CDR2 SVGEGT. The DNA for the CDR3 is TGTGCCAGCAGACCCGGGATCAACTACGAGCAGTACTTC. Residues: CASRPGINYEQYF.

This clonotype was picked up many times. V usage is TRBV3-1 and J usage is TRBJ2-1; 13 bases are shared with TRBD2. The CDR3 length is 17 residues. V dropped 4 bases and J dropped 8; count of bases not matched to a gene: 11. The germline V gene has CDR1 LGHDT and CDR2 YNNKEL (reference sequence). The CDR3: CASSRDGTSGRAYEQFF. DNA of the CDR3: TGTGCCAGCAGCCGAGATGGCACTAGCGGGAGGGCCTATGAGCAGTTCTTC.

The table lists this clonotype with many counts. The chain is built from TRBV28 and TRBJ1-2; possible D gene TRBD1, 6 bases. Germline CDR1 reads MDHEN; CDR2 reads SYDVKM. There are 14 residues in the CDR3. The V and J ends lost 3 bases and 6 bases respectively, with 14 bases between them. The CDR3 protein is CASSFAGRGNGYTF. The CDR3 nucleotides read TGTGCCAGCAGTTTCGCCGGGAGGGGGAATGGCTACACCTTC.

Only a few counts were recorded for this clonotype. The genes are TRBV15 and TRBJ1-4; D is perhaps TRBD1 (6 bases). The CDR3 totals 15 residues. V lost 0 bases and J 5 bases, leaving 10 bases between the germline ends. Germline lookup yields CDR1 LNHNV and CDR2 YYDKDF (reference sequence). In DNA, the CDR3 is TGTGCCACCAGCAGAGAGGGGGGCCAAAATGAAAAACTGTTTTTT. It yields the protein CATSREGGQNEKLFF.

Ten or more counts support this clonotype. This chain connects TRBV18 to TRBJ2-5; unclear D gene. V dropped 4 bases and J dropped 2 bases, with 8 bases sitting between them. The germline V gene encodes CDR1 KGHSH and CDR2 LQKENI. The CDR3 runs 13 residues. CDR3 in amino acids: CASSLQTQETQYF. The CDR3 DNA is TGTGCCAGCTCACTTCAGACTCAAGAGACCCAGTACTTC.

This clonotype was recorded many times. The rearrangement uses TRBV28 and TRBJ2-7, with 14 bases lining up with TRBD2. Germline CDR1 and CDR2: MDHEN and SYDVKM. The CDR3 has 17 residues. V lost 4 bases, J lost 3 bases, and 8 bases stayed unmatched. The CDR3 DNA is TGTGCCAGCAGTTCCGGGACTAGCGGGAGAAGGGACTACGAGCAGTACTTC. It yields the protein CASSSGTSGRRDYEQYF.

The J gene is TRBJ2-2, the V gene TRBV27; D assignment may be TRBD1 or TRBD2 (6 bases each). The CDR3 extends over 15 amino acids. Trimming cost V 7 bases and J 5 bases, with 17 bases left between them. The germline V gene has CDR1 MNHEY and CDR2 SMNVEV (reference sequence). CDR3: CASNPVGAGTGELFF. The CDR3, as DNA: TGTGCCAGCAATCCCGTGGGGGCGGGGACCGGGGAGCTGTTTTTT.

This clonotype was counted ten times or more. This chain joins TRBV28 and TRBJ2-2, with D perhaps given as TRBD1 or TRBD2 (5 bases each). Germline loops: CDR1 MDHEN, CDR2 SYDVKM. The V and J ends lost 8 bases and 3 bases respectively, with 28 bases between them. This CDR3 spans 19 amino acids. CDR3 in amino acids: CASQITTGTQGSDTGELFF. Here the CDR3 DNA reads TGTGCCAGCCAAATAACAACCGGGACGCAAGGTAGTGACACCGGGGAGCTGTTTTTT. Filled out from reference TRBV28 and TRBJ2-2, the complete variable domain reads DVKVTQSSRYLVKRTGEKVFLECVQDMDHENMFWYRQDPGLGLRLIYFSYDVKMKEKGDIPEGYSVSREKKERFSLILESASTNQTSMYLCASQITTGTQGSDTGELFFGEGSRLTVL.

This clonotype came up a few times. A much larger clone lies one base from this, so it may be a read error. The chain uses TRBV13 and TRBJ2-3; tentatively, D is TRBD2 (6 bases). The CDR3 is made up of 17 amino acids. Germline CDR1 is PRHDT and CDR2 is FYEKMQ (reference sequence). Trimming took 5 bases from V and 3 from J, leaving 21 bases between them. CDR3 nucleotide sequence: TGTGCCAGCAGCCACCGAGGGAGCGGGTGGGCGACAGATACGCAGTATTTT. Amino acid sequence: CASSHRGSGWATDTQYF. The full variable domain, rest sourced from reference TRBV13 and TRBJ2-3, is AAGVIQSPRHLIKEKRETATLKCYPIPRHDTVYWYQQGPGQDPQFLISFYEKMQSDKGSIPDRFSAQQFSDYHSELNMSSLELGDSALYFCASSHRGSGWATDTQYFGPGTRLTVL.

This clonotype was picked up a small number of times. The rearrangement links TRBV6-2 or TRBV6-3 to TRBJ2-7; D might be TRBD1 or TRBD2, each matching 5 bases. CDR3 size: 15 residues. The V and J ends lost 6 bases and 0 bases respectively, with 15 bases between them. The germline gives CDR1 MNHEY, CDR2 SVGEGT. This chain's CDR3 is CASRRRDGYSYEQYF. In DNA, the CDR3 is TGTGCCAGCAGAAGAAGGGACGGCTACTCCTACGAGCAGTACTTC.

This clonotype appeared many times. J is TRBJ2-7 and V is TRBV20-1; TRBD1 aligns across 8 bases. Germline V gives CDR1 DFQATT, CDR2 SNEGSKA (reference sequence). This CDR3 spans 14 amino acids. V lost 5 bases and J lost 4; bases outside the gene matches: 10. The CDR3 DNA is TGCAGTGCTCCTGAAGGGACAGGCTTTTACGAGCAGTACTTC. It translates to CSAPEGTGFYEQYF.

This clonotype was observed many times. The CDR3 region has the DNA TGCAGTGCTAGCCTTGACCAAGAGACCCAGTACTTC. Translated, it gives CSASLDQETQYF. The genes are TRBV20-1 and TRBJ2-5; D gene ambiguous. CDR1 and CDR2 from the germline V gene are DFQATT and SNEGSKA (reference sequence). CDR3 length: 12 amino acids. V was trimmed by 3 bases and J by 0 bases, leaving 5 bases between them.

The chain has TRBV20-1 and TRBJ2-3, with 9 bases aligning to TRBD2. The ends lost 0 bases at V and 3 bases at J; junction bases unmatched: 4. CDR1 is DFQATT, CDR2 SNEGSKA, per germline (reference sequence). This CDR3 has 15 amino acids. The CDR3 DNA follows: TGCAGTGCTAGAGATAGCGGGAGAGAGACAGATACGCAGTATTTT. It translates to CSARDSGRETDTQYF.

This chain links TRBV30 with TRBJ1-1; D remains ambiguous. The CDR3 has 11 amino acids. Trimming took off 0 bases at V and 3 bases at J, with 2 bases between the two ends. Germline lookup yields CDR1 GTSNPN and CDR2 SVGIG (reference sequence). The DNA of the CDR3 is TGTGCCTGGAGTGTACACACTGAAGCTTTCTTT. Its translation: CAWSVHTEAFF.

The rearrangement links TRBV6-1 to TRBJ2-1, with 8 nucleotides matching TRBD2. The junction had 7 bases not matched to a gene; V was cut back by 7 bases and J by 2 bases. The CDR3 is 15 amino acids. The V gene's germline CDR1 is MNHNS and CDR2 SASEGT. The CDR3 DNA is TGTGCCAGCACCGACGATAGCGGGACCTACAATGAGCAGTTCTTC. The encoded protein is CASTDDSGTYNEQFF.

This chain joins TRBV5-6 and TRBJ2-3; the match to TRBD2 covers 11 bases. This CDR3 has 18 amino acids. Losses at the gene ends were 2 bases for V and 6 bases for J; bases not matched to a gene: 14. CDR1 is SGHDT, CDR2 YYEEEE, per germline. CDR3 DNA: TGTGCCAGCAGCTTTTTCACGACTAGCGGGAATCCCGGCGATACGCAGTATTTT. Translation: CASSFFTTSGNPGDTQYF.